This T cell receptor beta chain was identified in a study of cytomegalovirus exposure and HLA in healthy donors (dated by TCRdb to the late 2010s). Background for the entire study: According to an earlier analysis of around 600 of the donors, 150 million to 200 million T cells yielded roughly 100 million unique TCR beta sequences and about 300 Gb of sequence data. About 320 gigabases of sequencing data and tens of millions of unique TCR sequences were included in an early release covering several hundred HLA-typed donors. Of the roughly 400 genotyped donors, less than 90% were placed in the genetic ancestry cluster associated with self-reported Caucasian donors. The study was designed to test whether signatures of past pathogen exposure could be identified by cataloging public T cell receptors. The study profiled the T cell repertoires of fewer than 850 subjects by immunosequencing and related them to cytomegalovirus serostatus. A separate validation cohort of over a hundred different subjects was used in addition to the approximately 700-subject first cohort. To predict cytomegalovirus infection status, the study brought together high-throughput TCR immunosequencing, statistical association of individual TCRs with disease status, and machine learning. A later analysis re-analyzed previously published TCR beta repertoires from roughly 600 donors and added high-resolution HLA genotyping to study TCR occurrence patterns. The later analysis used no new phenotypic data to find candidate immune exposures, relying instead on TCR beta sequences and their occurrence across donors. An earlier analysis of roughly 600 of the donors used high-throughput TCR beta sequencing to judge whether each TCR beta V gene segment behaved as functional or pseudogenic. Alongside the repertoire data, information on donor age, sex, ethnicity and CMV serostatus was compiled. In a later genetic analysis, genome-wide SNP genotypes for about 55% of the roughly 700 donors were used, and that subset was treated as a discovery cohort. All discovery cohort repertoires had been generated using a single sequencing platform. HLA typing included class I and class II loci at four-digit resolution. The number of donors typed differed by locus, with about 629-630 for A, B, C, DRB1 and DQB1, over 500 for DQA1, under 610 for DPA1, and around 430 for DPB1. Several DR-DQ haplotypes were treated as single units for association and clustering because of strong linkage in the cohort. Among some 410 genotyped donors of the cohort, an average of about 240,000 unique TCR beta nucleotide sequences were sequenced per donor, about a sixth of them non-productive.

The cohort was made up of 500 to 850 healthy bone marrow donors. At the time of sampling, every cohort member was nominally healthy, though immune exposures that went unrecorded were likely present. The donor was CMV seropositive and was included in the group of 250 to 300 seropositive cohort members. Each donor provided a peripheral blood sample, and peripheral blood mononuclear cells were used for TCR beta sequencing. The Qiagen DNeasy Blood Extraction Kit was used to extract genomic DNA from the blood cell samples. Counted from cysteine to phenylalanine, this CDR3 has 14 amino acids. Only the CDR3 DNA is retained, 42 bases long and in frame from the first base. The V and J ends are trimmed by 0 bases and 11 bases, leaving 16 bases between them. The germline V gene sets CDR1 to SGHAT and CDR2 to FQNNGV. Details on this clone: What antigen it recognizes has not been identified. Base qualities are not recorded, but no much larger clone differs from it by a single base.

Overall results and qualifications from the work: The 87-base-pair reads could not distinguish some IMGT-functional V segments, including TRBV6-2 and TRBV6-3, so those segments were excluded. Cytomegalovirus status was reported to be diagnosed by the classifier with high specificity and sensitivity in both the original and validation cohorts. A further reported finding was that TCR beta sequences accurately predicted the HLA-A and HLA-B alleles for most subjects in the first cohort. The authors suggested that the approach could potentially be generalized to other disease states and immunological phenotypes. Immune exposure information for the cohort was limited to CMV serostatus. Most CMV-associated TCR beta chains appeared to be HLA-restricted in a later analysis, and the HLA associations seemed to be driven largely by CMV exposure. In a later analysis, the rate of TCR association differed among HLA loci, with DRB1 alleles having the most associated TCRs and HLA-C alleles having the fewest. In a later genetic analysis, a missense DCLRE1C variant was associated with V-gene and J-gene trimming of TCR beta chains, and the association was replicated in an independent cohort. According to a later analysis, parvovirus B19, influenza, CMV and Epstein-Barr virus appeared linked to several top co-occurrence clusters. A few of the identified cytomegalovirus-associated TCR beta chains were confirmed in vitro to be specific for cytomegalovirus antigens. Sequencing depth was assumed to be roughly uniform across donors in the presence/absence analyses, though that assumption may not hold. A later analysis found that HLA-associated TCR beta chains were more clonally expanded and had lower generation probabilities than equally common non-associated chains. Strong co-occurrence of HLA alleles, especially DR and DQ, made assigning TCR associations to individual alleles difficult. A group of highly shared sequence variants was considered likely to be a technical artifact of the sequencing pipeline. In this cohort, only TCR beta chains were sequenced, and detectable features were limited by the absence of alpha or paired-chain data. Because HLA typing was missing for some donors at each locus, association tests included only the typed subset. Because counts were too low, around 18 rarely observed V segments, including chromosome 9 orphons, were left out of the earlier analysis of over 550 of the donors. Compared with the roughly 700-donor mean, donors in an Asian-associated ancestry cluster had fewer N-insertions in productive TCRs, according to a later genetic analysis. In a later analysis, some 17,000 TCR beta sequences were associated with specific HLA alleles at a false discovery rate of 0.05. A total of around 150 TCR beta chains were listed by the study as associated with cytomegalovirus. Most TCR sequences were observed very rarely across donors, whereas some public TCRs were present in many individuals. Correlated functional status among segregating V segments might reflect linkage disequilibrium, but an unknown experimental factor could not be ruled out. An earlier analysis of around 540 of the donors showed that most TCR beta V segments appeared in productive rearrangements either about 87% or about 30% of the time, which broadly matched IMGT annotations.

The library was obtained by the immunoSEQ multiplex PCR assay. For the multiplex PCR, a mixture combining 60 forward primers for TCR Vbeta segments and 13 reverse primers for TCR Jbeta segments was used. The CDR3 region of rearranged TCR beta genes was amplified from genomic DNA by a multiplex PCR assay. The amplified TCR beta libraries were sequenced on the Illumina HiSeq System as 87-base-pair reads. Per the authors' processing: A later analysis tallied around 80 million unique TCR beta chains across the 640 or so repertoires, and around 9.9 million of those chains were shared by two or more donors. A nearest-neighbor algorithm error-corrected the raw reads and collapsed the reads into unique sequences, merging closely related sequences to remove PCR and sequencing errors. V, D and J gene segments were assigned by aligning CDR3 sequences to IMGT reference sequences. For a sequence to be retained, at least a six-nucleotide match to both a V gene segment and a J gene segment was required. A rearrangement counted as productive if the CDR3 had no stop codons and remained in frame with V and J, and every other rearrangement counted as non-productive. Following IMGT convention, CDR3 was defined as the stretch from the second conserved V-encoded cysteine to the conserved J-encoded phenylalanine. In an earlier analysis of 500 to 650 of the donors, sequences lacking an unambiguous match to a single V gene segment were excluded. In an earlier analysis of around 600 of the donors, V segments were called functional above 56.7% productive rearrangements and were called segregating when the between-donor standard deviation exceeded 5%. A statistical classification framework was developed to diagnose cytomegalovirus status using the catalog of TCR beta chain sequences. In a later analysis, V and J genes were assigned by comparing TCR nucleotide sequences against IMGT/GENE-DB human TR gene sequences. In a later analysis, CDR3 sequences and most-parsimonious VDJ recombination scenarios were assigned using the TCRdist pipeline. A later analysis defined each TCR beta chain by its CDR3 amino acid sequence plus V-gene family, and excluded reads lacking a unique V-gene family. A later analysis removed 550 to 650 highly shared, low-generation-probability nucleotide sequences to deal with suspected cross-contamination and a sequencing artifact. A later analysis calculated a clonal expansion index for each public chain from normalized within-repertoire ranks of inferred template counts. Generation probabilities in a later analysis came from a VDJ recombination model fitted to out-of-frame rearrangements, and those results were checked against IGoR. In a later analysis, TCR-TCR, TCR-HLA and TCR-CMV co-occurrence was scored with hypergeometric tests, and a repertoire-size bias correction was applied to TCR pairs. To estimate false discovery rates, a later analysis permuted the HLA or CMV assignments 20 times. In a later analysis, co-occurring TCRs were grouped with DBSCAN, and TCRdist sequence similarity was added when clustering was performed within HLA-allele-positive subsets. For co-occurrence clustering, repertoires with fewer than 30,000 or more than 120,000 public chains were excluded, along with roughly 5 repertoires with anomalous nucleotide sharing. TCRdb stores this immuneACCESS table with in-frame sequences only. Part of the clones is absent; in the studies checked, under half of the shortfall reflects unresolved V genes, and no reason is known for the rest. D and trimming were read from the DNA, whereas the V and J calls and clone size are those reported in that table. Within this sample are about 130,000 clones, with around four fifths of them counted one time only. Jointly, the top ten make up about 8.1% of the sample.

The sequence derives from a woman aged 50 to 60 in good health and CMV-seropositive. The chain uses TRBV11-2 and TRBJ1-1; a weak D assignment points to TRBD1 (5 bases agree). Sample: PBMCs. The CDR3 protein sequence reads: CASSLDSGVGEAFF. DNA sequence: TGTGCCAGCAGCTTAGACTCGGGGGTTGGGGAGGCTTTCTTT.